These 2 T cell receptor beta chains were sequenced from one sample in a study of PD-L1 blockade in urothelial cancer. Using immunoSEQ multiplex PCR, the repertoire was profiled, and TCRdb retains in-frame clones only, with some absent. This table has about 72,000 clones, approximately 80% appearing once. The sequenced sample was PBMCs, obtained around atezolizumab (anti-PD-L1) treatment. Source of these receptors: a man between 70 and 80 years old with urothelial cancer.

This clone was found a few times. This chain links TRBV28 with TRBJ1-2; D gene uncertain. This CDR3 spans 15 amino acids. V lost 3 bases to trimming and J lost 4 bases, with 15 bases between them. Germline V gene data show CDR1 as MDHEN and CDR2 as SYDVKM. The CDR3 region is CASSLRAPRSYGYTF. For the CDR3, the DNA is TGTGCCAGCAGTTTGCGGGCGCCGCGGTCCTATGGCTACACCTTC.

The rearrangement links TRBV27 to TRBJ1-2; TRBD1 matches at 7 bases. The CDR3 length is 19 residues. V was clipped by 0 bases and J by 4 bases; unmatched bases: 17. In germline, CDR1 is MNHEY, CDR2 SMNVEV (reference sequence). DNA of the CDR3: TGTGCCAGCAGTTTATCGAGTTTAGGGGGCGCAGGTTCGTCCTATGGCTACACCTTC. Amino acids: CASSLSSLGGAGSSYGYTF.